The 20 T cell receptor beta chains reported below all come from one sample, sequenced in a study of cytomegalovirus exposure and HLA in healthy donors. The PCR contained 60 Vbeta and 13 Jbeta primers. Assay: immunoSEQ multiplex PCR; the TCRdb copy retains only in-frame clones and omits some. The table shows about 200,000 clones, with approximately 80% occurring only once. Sequencing was done on a sample of PBMCs. All receptors come from a woman aged 30 to 39 in good health and CMV-seronegative.

The chain employs TRBV19 and TRBJ1-5; 10 positions agree with TRBD1. V was pared by 6 bases and J by 3 bases, with 5 bases of the junction left unmatched. The CDR3 contains 15 residues. Germline loops: CDR1 LNHDA, CDR2 SQIVND (reference sequence). The CDR3 coding sequence is TGTGCCAGTAGGATGACAGGGGGCAACAATCAGCCCCAGCATTTT. Encoded protein: CASRMTGGNNQPQHF.

This chain connects TRBV7-2 to TRBJ1-2; 7 bases line up with TRBD1. The J segment lost 4 bases and the V segment lost 5 bases, leaving 10 bases of the junction unmatched. The CDR3 extends over 15 amino acids. From germline, CDR1 is SGHTA and CDR2 FQGNSA. The CDR3 DNA is TGTGCCAGCAGCCGGGATAGACAGGGCATCTATGGCTACACCTTC. This translates into CASSRDRQGIYGYTF.

The V gene is TRBV4-3, the J gene TRBJ1-1; maybe TRBD1 (5 bases). Germline V gene lookup returns CDR1 LGHNA and CDR2 YSLEER. Trimming took 0 bases from V and 7 from J, leaving 15 bases between them. The CDR3 is made up of 15 amino acids. The CDR3 bases are TGCGCCAGCAGCCAAGATGTCCAGGGAGGGAGTGAAGCTTTCTTT. Its protein is CASSQDVQGGSEAFF.

This clone was counted a few times. CDR3 in DNA: TGTGCCAGCAGCTTCGCCGGGACAGGGTACGAGCAGTACTTC. Protein sequence: CASSFAGTGYEQYF. This chain links TRBV27 with TRBJ2-7; TRBD1 matches at 9 bases. V gave up 6 bases and J gave up 4 bases; unmatched junction bases: 7. There are 14 residues in the CDR3. Germline values: CDR1 MNHEY, CDR2 SMNVEV (reference sequence).

This chain uses TRBV5-1 with TRBJ2-3, with 15 bases aligning to TRBD2. Trimming removed 4 bases from V and 1 base from J; junction bases left unmatched: 7. The CDR3 runs to 18 residues. The germline CDR1 and CDR2 sequences are SGHRS and YFSETQ. The CDR3 coding sequence is TGCGCCAGCAGCGGCGGACTAGCGGGAGGGCCCCGCACAGATACGCAGTATTTT. Amino acid sequence: CASSGGLAGGPRTDTQYF.

The chain joins TRBV6-1 to TRBJ1-1; the D is unclear. Per germline, CDR1 MNHNS and CDR2 SASEGT. The CDR3 has 12 amino acids. The V gene lost 7 bases and the J gene lost 1 base, with 7 bases spanning the gap. DNA of the CDR3: TGTGCCAGCAAAGAGCCGAACACTGAAGCTTTCTTT. Its translation is CASKEPNTEAFF.

To note about this clone: Other DNA sequences of this sample code for an identical CDR3. V gene TRBV5-4 combines with J gene TRBJ2-7; tentative D call: TRBD1 (6 bases). The CDR3 has 14 amino acids. V was shortened by 0 bases and J by 1 base, with 8 bases between the two germline ends. Germline V gives CDR1 SGHNT, CDR2 YYREEE (reference sequence). This CDR3 reads CASSLGGGSYEQYF. The CDR3, as DNA: TGTGCCAGCAGCTTGGGAGGGGGATCCTACGAGCAGTACTTC.

This clone was detected a few times. The V and J genes are TRBV11-2 and TRBJ1-1; TRBD1 aligns across 7 bases. V was clipped by 3 bases and J by 3 bases; unmatched bases: 7. From germline, CDR1 is SGHAT and CDR2 FQNNGV. This CDR3 has 15 amino acids. The CDR3 sequence is CASSFRTGLDTEAFF. The CDR3 coding sequence is TGTGCCAGCAGCTTTCGGACAGGTTTGGACACTGAAGCTTTCTTT. Complete variable domain (other parts from reference TRBV11-2 and TRBJ1-1): EAGVAQSPRYKIIEKRQSVAFWCNPISGHATLYWYQQILGQGPKLLIQFQNNGVVDDSQLPKDRFSAERLKGVDSTLKIQPAKLEDSAVYLCASSFRTGLDTEAFFGQGTRLTVV.

CDR3: CASSSWTEFTYEQYF. Here the CDR3 DNA reads TGTGCCAGCAGCTCCTGGACAGAGTTCACCTACGAGCAGTACTTC. The gene calls are TRBV11-2 and TRBJ2-7; tentative D call: TRBD1 (6 bases). Germline CDR1 SGHAT, CDR2 FQNNGV. The V end lost 4 bases, the J end lost 2 bases, and 15 bases lay between the germline ends. The CDR3 covers 15 residues.

The genes are TRBV21-1 and TRBJ2-7; the table names TRBD1, a call not compared with the DNA. TRBV21-1 represents a pseudogene. CDR3 size: 16 residues. The CDR3 DNA is TGTGCCAGCAGCAAACAACCGGGACAGGGGGTTTACGAGCAGTACTTC. This translates into CASSKQPGQGVYEQYF.

This chain joins TRBV6-1 and TRBJ1-2; D is ambiguous. V lost 0 bases and J lost 4, with 12 bases in between. From germline, CDR1 is MNHNS and CDR2 SASEGT. The CDR3 covers 15 residues. This CDR3 reads CASSEAATGSYGYTF. In DNA, the CDR3 is TGTGCCAGCAGTGAAGCGGCTACCGGGAGCTATGGCTACACCTTC.

V is TRBV2 and J is TRBJ1-2, with 8 bases identical to TRBD1. The CDR3 loop spans 13 amino acids. The trim removed 6 bases at V and 7 bases at J, leaving 7 bases unmatched. CDR1 and CDR2 (germline): SNHLY, FYNNEI. In DNA, the CDR3 is TGTGCCAGCAGCAATGGACAGGGCCGTGGCTACACCTTC. Residues: CASSNGQGRGYTF.

V usage is TRBV5-6 and J usage is TRBJ2-1; TRBD1 might be the D (6 bases). Germline assignment: CDR1 SGHDT and CDR2 YYEEEE. Trimming took off 4 bases at V and 4 bases at J, with 15 bases between the two ends. CDR3 size: 15 residues. This CDR3 is CASSVERTVYNEQFF. The CDR3 DNA reads as TGTGCCAGCAGCGTTGAGAGGACAGTTTACAATGAGCAGTTCTTC.

The genes are TRBV7-9 and TRBJ2-5; TRBD1 matches at 7 bases. This CDR3 is 18 amino acids long. With 5 bases clipped from V and 3 bases from J, the junction kept 18 bases outside the gene matches. Germline lookup yields CDR1 SEHNR and CDR2 FQNEAQ (reference sequence). The CDR3 nucleotides read TGTGCCAGCAGCACTTATAAAGGGACAGTTAAGGGGGAAGAGACCCAGTACTTC. The encoded protein is CASSTYKGTVKGEETQYF.

This clone was found once. V usage is TRBV7-3 and J usage is TRBJ2-5; 12 positions agree with TRBD2. The V segment lost 5 bases and the J segment 4 bases; nucleotides outside the gene matches: 2. The CDR3 contains 14 residues. The V gene's germline CDR1 is SGHTA and CDR2 FQGTGA. CDR3 in DNA: TGTGCCAGCAGCCCGGGACTAGCGGGAGAGACCCAGTACTTC. It codes for CASSPGLAGETQYF.

The V call is TRBV30, the J call TRBJ2-1, with D possibly TRBD2 on 5 matching bases. Trimming removed 2 bases from V and 0 bases from J, with 14 bases in between. The germline V gene encodes CDR1 GTSNPN and CDR2 SVGIG (reference sequence). The CDR3 is 16 residues long. Written as DNA, the CDR3 is TGTGCCTGGAGTCGGACTGCCATGAGCTCCTACAATGAGCAGTTCTTC. Translating gives CAWSRTAMSSYNEQFF.

V gene TRBV7-6 combines with J gene TRBJ1-1; D not resolved. Per the germline V gene, CDR1 is SGHVS and CDR2 is FNYEAQ. Trimming shortened V by 0 bases and J by 1 base, and 6 bases separated the two germline ends. The CDR3 contains 14 residues. The CDR3 loop reads CASSLAPENTEAFF. CDR3 nucleotide sequence: TGTGCCAGCAGCTTAGCCCCAGAGAACACTGAAGCTTTCTTT.

The chain employs TRBV5-1 and TRBJ2-2, with D perhaps TRBD1 (6 bases). Germline CDR1 SGHRS, CDR2 YFSETQ. V was shortened by 4 bases and J by 6 bases, with 13 bases between the two germline ends. The CDR3 loop spans 14 amino acids. The CDR3 spells CASSAAGVAGELFF. DNA of the CDR3: TGCGCCAGCAGCGCGGCAGGGGTGGCCGGGGAGCTGTTTTTT.

The gene calls are TRBV5-1 and TRBJ1-1; no clear D. Germline V CDR1 and CDR2: SGHRS, YFSETQ. V lost 0 bases and J lost 8, with 8 bases in between. The CDR3 is made up of 12 amino acids. The CDR3 here is CASSLVGGEAFF. The CDR3 DNA sequence: TGCGCCAGCAGCTTGGTGGGAGGAGAAGCTTTCTTT.

The DNA for the CDR3 is TGCGCCAGCAGCCCAGAAAGCGGGGGTAGCTCCTACGAGCAGTACTTC. Translated, it gives CASSPESGGSSYEQYF. V gene TRBV4-1 combines with J gene TRBJ2-7; 8 bases are a match to TRBD2. The V segment lost 4 bases and the J segment 0 bases; nucleotides outside the gene matches: 8. Germline loops: CDR1 MGHRA, CDR2 YSYEKL. This CDR3 contains 16 residues.